The T cell receptor beta chain described here comes from a study of blood T cells in healthy people across ages. The donors, all healthy, were Caucasians living in Russia, aged 6 to 90. Investigators took roughly 10 milliliters of peripheral blood from every donor. Turning to this clonotype: The antigen is undetermined.

Alongside a J-beta primer mix, a sample-barcoded 5' primer served in a second PCR lasting roughly 6 to 11 cycles. TCRdb reanalysed the 5' RACE reads using MiXCR and keeps one entry per CDR3 protein. Among 1.5 million to 2 million distinct CDR3 sequences listed, approximately 50% were seen once. This CDR3 region has 15 residues. V dropped 6 bases and J dropped 4 bases, with 17 bases sitting between them. The V gene's germline CDR1 is MNHEY and CDR2 SVGEGT. Broader study findings: Estimated diversity, derived from one million T cells, was regarded as an underestimate.

The chain has TRBV6-2 or TRBV6-3 and TRBJ2-3; unclear D gene. Sequences were obtained from blood. This TCR was sampled from a woman aged 40-49 years in good health. DNA of the CDR3: TGTGCCAGCAGCAGAGCCCAGACGTCCGCAGATACGCAGTATTTT. Its protein product is CASSRAQTSADTQYF.